In this sample, the clone carrying this T cell receptor (beta chain) turned up a few times. The antigen is unknown. This sample is drawn from a study of T-cell reconstitution after alpha-beta-depleted transplantation in children. Losses at the gene ends were 8 bases for V and 4 bases for J; bases not matched to a gene: 18. In germline, CDR1 is MNHEY, CDR2 SVGAGI. The CDR3 is made up of 17 amino acids. TCRbeta library preparation incorporated unique molecular identifiers. TCRdb itself ran the PCR reads through MiXCR, one entry per CDR3 protein. There are 600,000 to 700,000 distinct CDR3 sequences in the sample; around 14% occur only once, and approximately 0.8% lies in the top ten. Findings of the study overall: A year had passed since transplant, and T-cell counts and diversity by then came mostly from newly produced T cells. Surviving recipient cells, namely T cells and thymic progenitors, were the source of high day-60 TCRbeta diversity in some patients. Several hundred expanded graft clones reportedly gave rise to the alpha-beta T cells present about two months after transplant.

The rearrangement links TRBV6-5 to TRBJ1-2; TRBD1 matches at 8 bases. The sequence derives from a girl aged 2 to 10 with congenital amegakaryocytic thrombocytopenia, due to receive a stem cell transplant. The sample in question was PBMCs, obtained before TCRalphabeta/CD19-depleted stem cell transplant. The CDR3 loop reads CASHRGSTSVPLYGYTF. The CDR3 DNA sequence: TGTGCCAGCCACAGGGGGTCTACAAGCGTTCCTCTCTATGGCTACACCTTC.